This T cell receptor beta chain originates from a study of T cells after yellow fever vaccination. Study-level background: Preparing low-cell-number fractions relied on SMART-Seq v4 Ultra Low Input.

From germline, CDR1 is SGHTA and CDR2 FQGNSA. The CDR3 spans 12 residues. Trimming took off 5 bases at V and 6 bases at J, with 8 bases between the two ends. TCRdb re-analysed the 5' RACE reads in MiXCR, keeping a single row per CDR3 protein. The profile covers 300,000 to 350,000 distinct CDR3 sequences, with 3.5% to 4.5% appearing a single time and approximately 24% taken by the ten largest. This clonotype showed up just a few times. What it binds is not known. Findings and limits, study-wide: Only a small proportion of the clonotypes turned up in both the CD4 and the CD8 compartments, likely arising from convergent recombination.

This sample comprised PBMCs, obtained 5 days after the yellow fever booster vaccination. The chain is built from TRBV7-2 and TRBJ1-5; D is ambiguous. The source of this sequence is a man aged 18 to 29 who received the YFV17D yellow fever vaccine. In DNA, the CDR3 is TGTGCCAGCAGCCCAAGCGGTCAGCCCCAGCATTTT. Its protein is CASSPSGQPQHF.